The 6 T cell receptor beta chains given below trace back to one sample, sequenced in a study of shared clonotypes between healthy human individuals. Profiling relied on immunoSEQ multiplex PCR, and the TCRdb table lists in-frame clones only, not all of them. There are some 2,000,000 clones in the sample; around 95% occur only once, and approximately 0.13% lies in the top ten. Sequencing was carried out using naive CD4+ T cells sorted from blood. Sample subset: CD45RA+ positively selected. These TCRs come from a man aged 18 to 30 in good health.

This sequence joins TRBV18 and TRBJ2-3; D gene unclear. In germline, CDR1 is KGHSH, CDR2 LQKENI. CDR3 length: 15 residues. V was clipped by 5 bases and J by 0 bases, with 12 bases between them. The CDR3 coding sequence is TGTGCCAGCTCATTCCGGAGACCTAGCACAGATACGCAGTATTTT. This gives the protein CASSFRRPSTDTQYF.

The count of this clone is one. This chain joins TRBV7-6 and TRBJ2-7; the D is unclear. The CDR3 has 15 amino acids. Germline CDR1 reads SGHVS; CDR2 reads FNYEAQ. The germline V and J ends were trimmed by 0 bases and 2 bases, with 11 bases remaining between them. CDR3 sequence reads: CASSLARAGTYEQYF. CDR3 DNA: TGTGCCAGCAGCTTAGCCCGGGCAGGAACCTACGAGCAGTACTTC.

The chain uses TRBV6-5 and TRBJ2-3, with 8 bases that match TRBD1. Germline CDR1 reads MNHEY; CDR2 reads SVGAGI. The CDR3 totals 15 residues. With V trimmed by 6 bases and J by 2 bases, 7 bases remained unmatched. Here the CDR3 DNA reads TGTGCCAGCAGGGCAGGGGGCTGGTCCACAGATACGCAGTATTTT. Protein product: CASRAGGWSTDTQYF.

V usage is TRBV25-1 and J usage is TRBJ2-5; D is undetermined. The CDR3 totals 12 residues. Germline V gives CDR1 MGHDK, CDR2 SYGVNS. Trimming pared 2 bases from V and 9 bases from J, leaving 10 bases between. The CDR3 spells CASSERDEAQYF. The DNA for the CDR3 is TGTGCCAGCAGTGAAAGGGATGAAGCCCAGTACTTC.

This clone was detected once. Other nucleotide sequences from this sample produce the same CDR3. The chain recombines TRBV7-3 with TRBJ1-1; no clear D gene. CDR3 size: 13 residues. The V gene's germline CDR1 is SGHTA and CDR2 FQGTGA. The germline V and J ends were trimmed by 2 bases and 0 bases, with 4 bases remaining between them. The CDR3 protein is CASSLRMNTEAFF. The CDR3 coding sequence is TGTGCCAGCAGCTTACGTATGAACACTGAAGCTTTCTTT.

The chain couples TRBV13 to TRBJ2-5; 10 nucleotides agree with TRBD1. Judging by the DNA end, TRBJ2-7 fits better; the J call may be wrong. This CDR3 is built from 13 residues. Germline CDR1 and CDR2: PRHDT and FYEKMQ (reference sequence). For the CDR3, the DNA is TGTGCCAGCAGCTTTAGGACAGGGGGCGAGCAGTACTTC. Amino acid sequence: CASSFRTGGEQYF.